A selection of T cell receptor beta chains follows, all from one sample in a study of shared clonotypes between healthy human individuals. The protocol was immunoSEQ multiplex PCR, while the TCRdb copy is restricted to in-frame clones and leaves out a portion. The repertoire holds approximately 2,200,000 clones, about 93% seen once, with about 1.8% in the top ten. Sequencing was carried out using naive CD8+ T cells from PBMCs. Receptors were obtained from a man aged 18 to 29 in good health. Some clones in this sample may be carry-over from other donors' samples. Both conserved end residues are part of each CDR3. D genes are given only for firm matches. Size tells how often a clone was seen (once, few, many) or the class of an expanded clone, and some rows leave it out.

d_call clone_size j_call v_call cdr3_aa cdr3_nt
TRBD2 - TRBJ2-7 TRBV7-9 CASSSPRGRGSRSSYEQYF TGTGCCAGCAGCTCTCCCCGAGGGCGCGGGAGCCGAAGTTCCTACGAGCAGTACTTC
- - TRBJ2-3 TRBV27 CASSFLAGGADTQYF TGTGCCAGCAGTTTCCTTGCAGGAGGTGCAGATACGCAGTATTTT
- - TRBJ2-7 TRBV5-4 CASSLVEAYEQYF TGTGCCAGCAGCTTGGTAGAAGCCTACGAGCAGTACTTC
- - TRBJ1-3 TRBV28 CASSFLLGSGNTIYF TGTGCCAGCAGTTTCCTCCTCGGCTCTGGAAACACCATATATTTT
TRBD2 - TRBJ2-3 TRBV9 CASSPSGRWDTQYF TGTGCCAGCAGCCCCAGCGGGAGATGGGATACGCAGTATTTT
TRBD2 - TRBJ2-1 TRBV9 CASSGGLAGALGEQFF TGTGCCAGCAGCGGTGGACTAGCGGGGGCCCTTGGTGAGCAGTTCTTC
- - TRBJ1-5 TRBV5-6 CASSLGVQPQHF TGTGCCAGCAGCTTGGGGGTACAGCCCCAGCATTTT
TRBD1 - TRBJ1-4 TRBV6-1 CASSDRPDREGLEKLFF TGTGCCAGCAGTGACCGCCCAGACAGGGAGGGGTTAGAAAAACTGTTTTTT
- once TRBJ2-3 TRBV27 CASSLSVQPDTDTQYF TGTGCCAGCAGTTTATCTGTCCAGCCAGACACAGATACGCAGTATTTT
TRBD1 - TRBJ1-5 TRBV19 CASRADRGLQPQHF TGTGCCAGTAGGGCGGACAGGGGGCTTCAGCCCCAGCATTTT
- - TRBJ2-7 TRBV7-9 CASSSREGGPTYEQYF TGTGCCAGCAGCTCCCGTGAGGGAGGACCCACCTACGAGCAGTACTTC
- - TRBJ2-5 TRBV18 CASSPTALDSRKQETQYF TGTGCCAGCTCACCAACCGCCCTGGACAGTCGCAAACAAGAGACCCAGTACTTC
TRBD1 - TRBJ2-7 TRBV5-1 CASWDRAPYEQYF TGCGCCAGCTGGGACAGGGCACCCTACGAGCAGTACTTC